Following are 3 T cell receptor beta chains from one sample sequenced in a study of T cell repertoires in cytomegalovirus infection. TCRdb analysed the reads with MiXCR anew, one entry per CDR3 protein. In the table there are 600,000 to 700,000 distinct CDR3 sequences, roughly a third of which are singletons. These receptors' targets are unknown. This material consisted of cultured PBMCs, taken from culture after CMV antigen stimulation. These receptors came from a human donor in good health (CMV status not recorded). Some clones in this sample may be carry-over from other donors' samples.

This clonotype appeared a few times. The chain uses TRBV11-2 and TRBJ2-5; 8 nucleotides align to TRBD1. The CDR3 totals 15 residues. V was clipped by 2 bases and J by 7 bases; unmatched bases: 9. The germline CDR1 and CDR2 sequences are SGHAT and FQNNGV. The CDR3 DNA sequence: TGTGCCAGCAGCTTATGGATCAGGGGGCGAGTGACCCAGTACTTC. Amino acid sequence: CASSLWIRGRVTQYF.

This clonotype was observed a few times. The CDR3: CASRPGLVGTGELFF. The CDR3 DNA follows: TGTGCCAGCAGACCGGGACTAGTTGGGACCGGGGAGCTGTTTTTT. The rearrangement joins TRBV6-1 to TRBJ2-2; the match to TRBD2 covers 8 bases. This CDR3 is 15 amino acids long. J was trimmed by 5 bases and V by 6 bases; bases with no gene match: 8. Germline V lookup: CDR1 MNHNS, CDR2 SASEGT.

The chain joins TRBV7-4 to TRBJ2-7; TRBD2 matches 13 bases. V was pared by 7 bases and J by 3 bases, with 18 bases of the junction left unmatched. The CDR3 totals 19 residues. The germline V gene encodes CDR1 SGHVT and CDR2 SQSDAQ. CDR3 nucleotides: TGTGCCAGCAACACCCGGCGGCGGGGGACTAGCGGGGTCCTCTACGAGCAGTACTTC. Translating it yields CASNTRRRGTSGVLYEQYF.